This note documents a single TCR beta chain sequence. As originally analysed: Estimation of nucleated cell counts was performed using reference gene primer amplification. Sequenced by immunoSEQ multiplex PCR; TCRdb stores in-frame clones only, minus some. From that table come the V and J calls and clone size; the DNA was used to work out D and trimming. The sample contains more than 200,000 clones, around four fifths of which appear only once. These data belong to a study of blood T cell repertoires in COVID-19. Study-level information: PBMCs, B-cell-depleted T cells, or T cells provided the cDNA or gDNA that made up the material.

The CDR3 consists of 14 residues. Germline CDR1 and CDR2: KGHSH and LQKENI. With 0 bases removed from V and 5 bases from J, the gap between germline ends came to 10 bases. The receptor was isolated from a woman in her seventies with active or convalescent COVID-19. This chain uses TRBV18 with TRBJ2-5; tentatively, D is TRBD2 (6 bases). The sequenced sample consisted of peripheral blood. CDR3 nucleotides: TGTGCCAGCTCACCACCATCAGGGAGGGAGACCCAGTACTTC. Translating gives CASSPPSGRETQYF.